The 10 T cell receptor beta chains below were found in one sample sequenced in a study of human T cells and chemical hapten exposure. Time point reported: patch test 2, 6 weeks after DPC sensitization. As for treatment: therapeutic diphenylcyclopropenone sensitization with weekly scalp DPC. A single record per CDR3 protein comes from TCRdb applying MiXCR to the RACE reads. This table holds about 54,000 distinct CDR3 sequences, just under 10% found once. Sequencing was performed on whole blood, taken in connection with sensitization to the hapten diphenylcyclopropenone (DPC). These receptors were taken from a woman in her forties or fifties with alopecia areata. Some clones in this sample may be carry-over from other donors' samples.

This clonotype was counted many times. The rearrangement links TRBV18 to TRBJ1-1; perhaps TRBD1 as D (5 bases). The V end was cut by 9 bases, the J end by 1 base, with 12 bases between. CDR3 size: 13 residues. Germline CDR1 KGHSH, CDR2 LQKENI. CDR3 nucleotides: TGTGCCAGTCAAACGGGGGAGAACACTGAAGCTTTCTTT. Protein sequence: CASQTGENTEAFF. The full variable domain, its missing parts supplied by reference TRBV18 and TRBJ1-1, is NAGVMQNPRHLVRRRGQEARLRCSPMKGHSHVYWYRQLPEEGLKFMVYLQKENIIDESGMPKERFSAEFPKEGPSILRIQQVVRGDSAAYFCASQTGENTEAFFGQGTRLTVV.

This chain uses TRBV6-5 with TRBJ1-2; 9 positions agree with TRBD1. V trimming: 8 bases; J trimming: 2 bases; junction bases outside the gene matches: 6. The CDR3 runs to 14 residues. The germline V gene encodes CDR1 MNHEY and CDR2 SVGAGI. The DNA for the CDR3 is TGTGCCAGCCCCGGGACAGGGAAAAACTATGGCTACACCTTC. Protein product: CASPGTGKNYGYTF.

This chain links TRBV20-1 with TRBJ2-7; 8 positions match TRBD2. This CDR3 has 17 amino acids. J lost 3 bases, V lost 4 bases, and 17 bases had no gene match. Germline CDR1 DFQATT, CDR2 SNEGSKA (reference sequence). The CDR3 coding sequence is TGCAGTGCTACCGGAGGGGGGCCCGGGACTAGAATCTACGAGCAGTACTTC. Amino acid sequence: CSATGGGPGTRIYEQYF.

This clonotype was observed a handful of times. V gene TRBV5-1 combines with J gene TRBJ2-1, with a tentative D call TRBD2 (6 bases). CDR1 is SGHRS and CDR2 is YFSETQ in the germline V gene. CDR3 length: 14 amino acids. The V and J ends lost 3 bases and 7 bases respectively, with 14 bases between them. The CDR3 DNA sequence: TGCGCCAGCAGCTGGGGCGGGGAAAAGAATGAGCAGTTCTTC. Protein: CASSWGGEKNEQFF.

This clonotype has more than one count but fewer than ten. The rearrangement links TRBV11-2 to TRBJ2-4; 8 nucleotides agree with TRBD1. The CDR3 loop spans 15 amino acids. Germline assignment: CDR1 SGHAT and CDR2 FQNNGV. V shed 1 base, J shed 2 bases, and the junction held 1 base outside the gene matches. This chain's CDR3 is CASSLVRGPKNIQYF. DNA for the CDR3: TGTGCCAGCAGCTTAGTCAGGGGGCCCAAAAACATTCAGTACTTC.

CDR3 amino acids: CAAAPRPAQPQHF. Here the CDR3 DNA reads TGTGCTGCGGCCCCCAGACCCGCTCAGCCCCAGCATTTT. The chain is built from TRBV6-2 or TRBV6-3 and TRBJ1-5; unclear D gene. Per germline, CDR1 MNHEY and CDR2 SVGEGT. This CDR3 is 13 amino acids long.

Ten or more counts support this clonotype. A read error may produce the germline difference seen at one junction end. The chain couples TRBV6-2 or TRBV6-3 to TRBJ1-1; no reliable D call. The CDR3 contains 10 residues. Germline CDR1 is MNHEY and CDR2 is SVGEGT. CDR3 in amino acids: CASSYPDLIF. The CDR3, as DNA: TGTGCCAGCAGTTACCCGGACCTTATCTTT.

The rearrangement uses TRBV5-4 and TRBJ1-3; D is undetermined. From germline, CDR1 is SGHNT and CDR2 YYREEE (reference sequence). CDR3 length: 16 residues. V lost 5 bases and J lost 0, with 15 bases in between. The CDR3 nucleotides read TGTGCCAGCAGTTCGCAGAGCAGGATCTCTGGAAACACCATATATTTT. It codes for CASSSQSRISGNTIYF.

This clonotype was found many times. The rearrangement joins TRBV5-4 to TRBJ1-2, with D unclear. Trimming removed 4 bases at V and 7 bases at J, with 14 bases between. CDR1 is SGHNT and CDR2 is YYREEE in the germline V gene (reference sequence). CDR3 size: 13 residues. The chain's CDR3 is CASSLQLDSGYTF. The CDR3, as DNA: TGTGCCAGCAGCCTTCAGCTTGACTCTGGCTACACCTTC.

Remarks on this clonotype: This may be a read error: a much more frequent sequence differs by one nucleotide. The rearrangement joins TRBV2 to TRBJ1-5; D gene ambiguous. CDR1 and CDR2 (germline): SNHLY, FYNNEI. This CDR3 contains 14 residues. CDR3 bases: TGTACCAGCAGTGAGGACTATAGCTATCAGCCCCAGCATTTT. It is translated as CTSSEDYSYQPQHF. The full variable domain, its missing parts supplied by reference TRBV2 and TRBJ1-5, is EPEVTQTPSHQVTQMGQEVILRCVPISNHLYFYWYRQILGQKVEFLVSFYNNEISEKSEIFDDQFSVERPDGSNFTLKIRSTKLEDSAMYFCTSSEDYSYQPQHFGDGTRLSIL.